Listed here are 8 T cell receptor beta chains from one sample, sequenced in a study of beta chain features in type 1 diabetes. Study results and limitations: TCRB CDR3s from Type 1 diabetes patients were moderately but significantly shorter in all four CD4+ subsets.

Their antigens remain unidentified. Every isolated RNA sample was fully reverse transcribed, so sequencing captured expressed TCRB transcripts. Generated by immunoSEQ multiplex PCR, the TCRdb table keeps only in-frame clones and is missing some. The table lists 160,000 or so clones, 6.5% to 10% of them singletons. The sequenced material came from central memory CD4+ T cells from blood. The receptors were sampled from a young woman with type 1 diabetes.

CDR3 coding DNA: TGTGCCAGCAGTGAACAGGGTACCGGGGAGCTGTTTTTT. This encodes CASSEQGTGELFF. V and J are TRBV2 and TRBJ2-2; maybe TRBD1 (5 bases). Trimming cost V 2 bases and J 5 bases, with 6 bases left between them. This CDR3 region has 13 residues. CDR1 is SNHLY, CDR2 FYNNEI, per germline.

This clone has a handful of counts. The chain joins TRBV9 to TRBJ2-7; D might be TRBD1 (6 bases). Per the germline V gene, CDR1 is SGDLS and CDR2 is YYNGEE. Trimming removed 4 bases from V and 7 bases from J, with 21 bases in between. This CDR3 region has 15 residues. In nucleotides, the CDR3 is TGTGCCAGCAGCCCCCGGACAGCCACCCCTAGAGAGCAGTACTTC. Its protein product is CASSPRTATPREQYF.

The chain combines TRBV7-2 with TRBJ2-1, with 10 bases that match TRBD2. The CDR3 runs 15 residues. CDR1 and CDR2 (germline): SGHTA, FQGNSA. With 5 bases clipped from V and 7 bases from J, the junction kept 8 bases outside the gene matches. CDR3 region: CASSRPSGSSNEQFF. The CDR3 coding sequence is TGTGCCAGCAGCCGGCCTAGCGGGAGTTCAAATGAGCAGTTCTTC. Combining the CDR3 with reference TRBV7-2 and TRBJ2-1 gives the whole variable domain GAGVSQSPSNKVTEKGKDVELRCDPISGHTALYWYRQSLGQGLEFLIYFQGNSAPDKSGLPSDRFSAERTGGSVSTLTIQRTQQEDSAVYLCASSRPSGSSNEQFFGPGTRLTVL.

This clone was seen more than once but under ten times. The rearrangement uses TRBV7-2 and TRBJ2-5, with 11 bases lining up with TRBD2. The CDR3 contains 15 residues. Germline loops: CDR1 SGHTA, CDR2 FQGNSA. With V trimmed by 8 bases and J by 2 bases, 7 bases remained unmatched. The CDR3, as DNA: TGTGCCAGCCGGGGAGGGACTAGCGGTCAAGAGACCCAGTACTTC. This sequence encodes CASRGGTSGQETQYF.

The chain links TRBV5-1 to TRBJ2-5; 7 bases match TRBD2. The trim removed 0 bases at V and 2 bases at J, leaving 10 bases unmatched. The CDR3 consists of 17 residues. Germline V gives CDR1 SGHRS, CDR2 YFSETQ. The CDR3 DNA sequence: TGCGCCAGCAGCTTGGCGCCTACCGGGACTACTCAAGAGACCCAGTACTTC. This codes for CASSLAPTGTTQETQYF.

This clone has only a few counts. J is TRBJ2-3 and V is TRBV5-5, with 8 positions matching TRBD2. Germline lookup yields CDR1 SGHKS and CDR2 YYEKEE (reference sequence). The length of the CDR3 is 14 residues. The V and J ends lost 4 bases and 6 bases, in that order; junction bases with no gene match: 7. CDR3 DNA: TGTGCCAGCAGCCCAACCCAGCGGGAGGATACGCAGTATTTT. Amino acids: CASSPTQREDTQYF.

Only a few counts were recorded for this clone. The chain recombines TRBV19 with TRBJ1-1; 7 bases align to TRBD1. The CDR3 length is 14 residues. Germline assignment: CDR1 LNHDA and CDR2 SQIVND (reference sequence). With 7 bases clipped from V and 0 bases from J, the junction kept 5 bases outside the gene matches. CDR3 sequence: CASTRQGMNTEAFF. DNA for the CDR3: TGTGCCAGTACTCGACAGGGAATGAACACTGAAGCTTTCTTT.

This chain joins TRBV9 and TRBJ1-6; 9 positions match TRBD1. This CDR3 spans 14 amino acids. V was clipped by 3 bases and J by 6 bases; unmatched bases: 1. Germline values: CDR1 SGDLS, CDR2 YYNGEE. CDR3 sequence reads: CASSGDRANSPLHF. In DNA, the CDR3 is TGTGCCAGCAGCGGGGACAGGGCTAATTCACCCCTCCACTTT. Full variable domain (rest looked up from reference TRBV9 and TRBJ1-6): DSGVTQTPKHLITATGQRVTLRCSPRSGDLSVYWYQQSLDQGLQFLIQYYNGEERAKGNILERFSAQQFPDLHSELNLSSLELGDSALYFCASSGDRANSPLHFGNGTRLTVT.